This TCR beta chain was found in a study of blood T cell repertoires in COVID-19. The CDR3 is made up of 15 amino acids. Germline V gene sequence: CDR1 SGDLS, CDR2 YYNGEE. V lost 3 bases and J lost 7; bases outside the gene matches: 9. Generated by immunoSEQ multiplex PCR, the TCRdb table keeps only in-frame clones and is missing some. The profile shows approximately 230,000 clones, 70% to 90% of them singletons. Input material: PBMCs or T cells enriched from blood (not recorded which). The sequence was obtained from a man aged 18 to 30 who had recovered from COVID-19. V is TRBV9 and J is TRBJ1-2, with 10 bases lining up with TRBD1. The CDR3 DNA follows: TGTGCCAGCAGCGCCAGACAGGGGGCTATAAGTGGCTACACCTTC. Translated: CASSARQGAISGYTF.